This T cell receptor (beta chain) was obtained from a study of blood T cell repertoires in COVID-19. About the study: Sites across the United States, Italy and Spain contributed samples from acute and convalescent COVID-19. In each case, the material was cDNA or gDNA derived from T cells, B-cell-depleted T cells, or PBMCs.

Authors' processing steps: Scientists estimated how many nucleated cells there were by amplifying reference gene primers. TCRdb's copy holds only in-frame clones and misses some; the assay was immunoSEQ multiplex PCR. Clone size and the V and J calls come from that table; the DNA yielded D and trimming. The table includes 55,000 to 75,000 clones, 80% to 90% detected once. The CDR3 contains 17 residues. With V trimmed by 0 bases and J by 2 bases, 4 bases remained unmatched. Germline-derived CDR1 and CDR2 are LNHNV and YYDKDF (reference sequence). This TCR was sampled from a man in his fifties or sixties with active COVID-19. Sequences were obtained from peripheral blood. V gene TRBV15 combines with J gene TRBJ2-2; 9 bases line up with TRBD2. CDR3 in DNA: TGTGCCACCAGCAGAGAACAGCGGGAGGCCAACACCGGGGAGCTGTTTTTT. Residues: CATSREQREANTGELFF. Full variable domain (missing parts from reference TRBV15 and TRBJ2-2): DAMVIQNPRYQVTQFGKPVTLSCSQTLNHNVMYWYQQKSSQAPKLLFHYYDKDFNNEADTPDNFQSRRPNTSFCFLDIRSPGLGDTAMYLCATSREQREANTGELFFGEGSRLTVL.